This T cell receptor (beta chain) was sequenced during a study of blood T cells in healthy people across ages (dated by TCRdb to between 2014 and 2016). In terms of the full investigation: Template switching captured roughly one uniquely barcoded TCR beta cDNA molecule per two T cells in model experiments. To track age-related changes in TCR beta repertoire diversity, the study relied on deep sequencing normalized with unique cDNA molecular identifiers. The donors were split into four age groups: young (average 16 years), middle-aged (nearly 40), aged (more than 60) and long-lived (roughly 77). To avoid experimental bias, donors of different ages were spread randomly across the sequencing lanes. The study analyzed two additional independent replicas of 1 million unique cDNA reads from the same blood draw for two donors, one aged 18 to 29 and one aged 80 or older.

Study-wide conclusions, independent of this receptor: Compared with the aged group, more naive CD4+ T cells, fewer expanded clones and increased TCR diversity were shown by the long-lived group, suggesting age selection. Estimates of total diversity from one million sequenced T cells were regarded as lower bounds and underestimates. A strong correlation was found between observed TCR beta diversity and the percentage of naive T cells measured by flow cytometry. Conclusive comparison of naive and antigen-experienced compartments was prevented by the profiling of bulk unsorted PBMCs. Donor CMV infection status was unknown, potentially confounding age-related changes in expanded clonotypes. As age increased, observed TCR beta diversity per million T cells dropped in a roughly linear way, and a significant reduction was already evident by age roughly 36.

Receptors were amplified or captured by 5' RACE. Sequencing used an Illumina HiSeq 2500. A second PCR of about 7 to 12 cycles was performed with a sample-barcoded 5' primer and a J-beta primer mix. A unique molecular identifier was introduced onto each TCR beta cDNA molecule by a template-switch 5' adaptor carrying 12 random nucleotides. At least 2.5 million CDR3-containing paired-end reads were obtained from each sample. All of the RNA was converted into first-strand cDNA using the Mint cDNA synthesis kit, with a TRBC-specific oligonucleotide serving as the primer. After uracil-DNA glycosylase treatment, a first 18-cycle PCR used universal primers M1SS and BC2_uni_R on all cDNA. As for how the authors treated the data: For normalization, 1 million high-quality reads were randomly selected from each sample, with every read carrying a distinct molecular identifier. Instead of being binned into consensus sequences, reads that shared molecular identifiers were thrown out. MiTCR, set to a Q25 quality threshold and the strictest error-elimination algorithm, was used for CDR3 identification, clonotype clustering and error correction. A nonparametric unseen species model with Euler transformation was used to estimate a lower bound on total TCR beta diversity. TCRdb itself trimmed the public reads at Q25 with fastp, ran MiXCR and retained productive beta chains. One record per CDR3 amino acid sequence lists the most common genes and DNA. TCRdb, rather than the study authors, made the V and J calls. The sample table shows hundreds of thousands of distinct CDR3 sequences, and approximately 21% are seen once. About 22% of the sample is taken by the ten largest.

V is cut by 7 bases and J by 4 bases, and the space between the germline ends is 9 bases. The CDR3, from cysteine to phenylalanine, totals 12 residues. Only CDR3 DNA is held: 36 bases, read in frame from base 1. Systemically healthy Caucasian individuals from Russia, approximately 39 in total and aged roughly 6 to 100 years, were included as donors. Each donor gave approximately 9.4 milliliters of peripheral blood, drawn into EDTA-treated Vacutainer tubes. Ficoll-Paque density-gradient centrifugation was used to isolate PBMCs, with at least 6 million obtained per sample. Total RNA, at least 5 micrograms per sample, was extracted from PBMCs with Trizol reagent. For every donor, an aliquot of PBMCs went through flow cytometry to measure the percentages of naive CD45RAhigh/CD27high T cells. A remark on this clonotype: Its antigen is currently not known. Per-nucleotide qualities are absent, and no much larger clonotype sits a single base away.

This TCR derives from a man between 65 and 85 years old in good health. This receptor chain uses TRBV12-3 or TRBV12-4 and TRBJ2-3; the D gene is possibly TRBD1, with 6 bases matching. Sequenced material: blood. The CDR3 is CASTWGPDTQYF. The DNA sequence is TGTGCCAGCACCTGGGGGCCAGATACGCAGTATTTT.